This T cell receptor (beta chain) was sequenced in a study of blood T cell repertoires in COVID-19. Produced via immunoSEQ multiplex PCR; TCRdb's table is partial and in-frame only. The table includes approximately 330,000 clones, 87% detected once. Patients from Seattle were sampled longitudinally, starting during active infection. Trimming removed 5 bases from V and 6 bases from J, with 13 bases in between. Germline-derived CDR1 and CDR2 are SGHTA and FQGTGA. The CDR3 length is 14 residues. The specimen was peripheral blood. The receptor comes from a man aged 30 to 45 with COVID-19, enrolled during active disease. The V gene is TRBV7-3, the J gene TRBJ2-2; D might be TRBD2 (5 bases). CDR3 sequence (DNA): TGTGCCAGCAGCCGCGGATTCGGGGCCGGGGAGCTGTTTTTT. Translating gives CASSRGFGAGELFF.